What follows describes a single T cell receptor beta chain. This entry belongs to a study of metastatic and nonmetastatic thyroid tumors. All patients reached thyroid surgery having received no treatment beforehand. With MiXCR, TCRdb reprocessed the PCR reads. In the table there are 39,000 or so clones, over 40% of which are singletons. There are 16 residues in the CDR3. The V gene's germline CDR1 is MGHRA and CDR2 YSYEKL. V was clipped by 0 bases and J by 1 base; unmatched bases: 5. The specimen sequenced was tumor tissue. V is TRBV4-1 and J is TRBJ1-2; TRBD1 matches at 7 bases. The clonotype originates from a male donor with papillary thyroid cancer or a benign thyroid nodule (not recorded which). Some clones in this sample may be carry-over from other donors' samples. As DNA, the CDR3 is TGCGCCAGCAGCCAAGAGTGGACAGGCCTTAACTATGGCTACACCTTC. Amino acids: CASSQEWTGLNYGYTF.